The next 31 T cell receptor beta chains were all read from a single sample in a study of control samples from healthy donors and cancer patients. Repertoires were generated with immunoSEQ multiplex PCR, while TCRdb's copy carries only in-frame clones and drops some. The sample has approximately 90,000 clones; 93% are singletons. Material for sequencing was blood. Receptor source: a woman in her twenties or thirties in good health.

This chain's CDR3 is CASSLLPGGAYEQYF. CDR3 bases: TGTGCCAGCAGTTTATTGCCGGGGGGGGCCTACGAGCAGTACTTC. This chain uses TRBV27 with TRBJ2-7, with 8 nucleotides matching TRBD2. The length of the CDR3 is 15 residues. Germline CDR1 MNHEY, CDR2 SMNVEV (reference sequence). V lost 1 base to trimming and J lost 2 bases; unmatched junction nucleotides: 4.

V usage is TRBV7-9 and J usage is TRBJ1-2, with a weak D call TRBD1 (6 bases). Germline V gene data show CDR1 as SEHNR and CDR2 as FQNEAQ (reference sequence). The CDR3 spans 12 residues. V was cut by 7 bases and J by 8 bases, with 14 bases left in between. The CDR3: CASTLDSNGYTF. The CDR3 DNA reads TGTGCCAGCACCCTGGACAGTAACGGCTACACCTTC.

This clone appeared once. The chain couples TRBV7-9 to TRBJ1-1, with no clear D. CDR3 length: 17 residues. The V end was cut by 7 bases, the J end by 2 bases, with 23 bases between. Germline V gives CDR1 SEHNR, CDR2 FQNEAQ (reference sequence). The CDR3 nucleotides read TGTGCCAGCAAATCAGTAAAGACAACGAAGACCAACACTGAAGCTTTCTTT. Translation gives CASKSVKTTKTNTEAFF.

The genes are TRBV21-1 and TRBJ1-5; the table names TRBD1, a call not compared with the DNA. TRBV21-1 is assigned pseudogene status. The CDR3 has 15 residues. CDR3 coding DNA: TGTGCCAGCAGCAAAGGGGGGACAGTAAATCAGCCCCAGCATTTT. As protein: CASSKGGTVNQPQHF.

The chain is built from TRBV28 and TRBJ2-6; D is uncertain. Germline V gene sequence: CDR1 MDHEN, CDR2 SYDVKM. This CDR3 comprises 16 residues. V lost 3 bases to trimming and J lost 0 bases, with 9 bases between them. CDR3 sequence reads: CASSFQISSGANVLTF. In DNA, the CDR3 is TGTGCCAGCAGTTTCCAGATCAGCTCTGGGGCCAACGTCCTGACTTTC.

V usage is TRBV4-2 and J usage is TRBJ2-1; tentative D call: TRBD2 (5 bases). Deletions cut 0 bases from V and 10 bases from J, with 13 bases between. The CDR3 contains 14 residues. Germline CDR1 and CDR2: LGHNA and YNFKEQ. The CDR3, as DNA: TGTGCCAGCAGCCAAGAAGGACTTCGCAACGAGCAGTTCTTC. This gives the protein CASSQEGLRNEQFF.

V is TRBV3-1 (or the pseudogene TRBV3-2) and J is TRBJ2-7; TRBD2 is a possible D gene (6 bases). V lost 4 bases and J 3 bases, leaving 16 bases between the germline ends. This CDR3 contains 15 residues. Germline V gene sequence: CDR1 LGHDT, CDR2 YNNKEL (reference sequence). The CDR3 protein is CASSPRDQENYEQYF. Here the CDR3 DNA reads TGTGCCAGCAGCCCGCGGGACCAAGAGAACTACGAGCAGTACTTC.

This clone came up a few times. The V gene is TRBV27, the J gene TRBJ2-3; possibly TRBD2 for D (6 bases). The CDR3 runs 16 residues. The germline CDR1 and CDR2 sequences are MNHEY and SMNVEV (reference sequence). Trimming cost V 2 bases and J 5 bases, with 17 bases left between them. CDR3 sequence reads: CASSLTGGMRVDTQYF. In DNA form, the CDR3 reads TGTGCCAGCAGTTTAACGGGCGGGATGCGGGTAGATACGCAGTATTTT.

The chain employs TRBV25-1 and TRBJ2-2, with D perhaps matching TRBD2 (6 bases). CDR1 is MGHDK and CDR2 is SYGVNS in the germline V gene. The CDR3 consists of 15 residues. Between the trimmed V and J ends, which lost 2 bases and 5 bases, there was a span of 12 bases. As DNA, the CDR3 is TGTGCCAGCAGTGAAATCGGGGGAATTACCGGGGAGCTGTTTTTT. This encodes CASSEIGGITGELFF.

The chain carries TRBV5-1 and TRBJ1-5; a possible D gene is TRBD1 (5 bases). V was shortened by 0 bases and J by 0 bases, with 7 bases between the two germline ends. The length of the CDR3 is 15 residues. Germline V gives CDR1 SGHRS, CDR2 YFSETQ. CDR3 amino acids: CASSLAGYSNQPQHF. DNA of the CDR3: TGCGCCAGCAGCTTGGCAGGGTATAGCAATCAGCCCCAGCATTTT.

The chain links TRBV5-1 to TRBJ1-6, with a weak D call TRBD1 (5 bases). Germline values: CDR1 SGHRS, CDR2 YFSETQ. V lost 5 bases, J lost 0 bases, and 12 bases lay in between. The length of the CDR3 is 16 residues. Written as DNA, the CDR3 is TGCGCCAGCAGTCGCGGGGACCCCTCCTATAATTCACCCCTCCACTTT. Its protein is CASSRGDPSYNSPLHF.

The rearrangement links TRBV4-1 to TRBJ2-3; D may match TRBD1 or TRBD2 (6 bases each). Trimming pared 0 bases from V and 3 bases from J, leaving 19 bases between. The germline CDR1 and CDR2 sequences are MGHRA and YSYEKL. This CDR3 contains 18 residues. The CDR3 protein is CASSQERAGGPRTDTQYF. The CDR3 coding sequence is TGCGCCAGCAGCCAAGAAAGGGCTGGGGGGCCTCGTACAGATACGCAGTATTTT.

The chain recombines TRBV18 with TRBJ1-1; a weak D match, TRBD1 (6 bases). The CDR3 runs 13 residues. V shed 5 bases and J shed 1 base, with 8 bases lying between them. Looked up from germline, CDR1 is KGHSH and CDR2 is LQKENI. For the CDR3, the DNA is TGTGCCAGCTCAAGGACAGCGAACACTGAAGCTTTCTTT. It encodes CASSRTANTEAFF.

The chain uses TRBV18 and TRBJ2-3, with 10 positions matching TRBD1. This CDR3 spans 15 amino acids. With 6 bases clipped from V and 2 bases from J, the junction kept 5 bases outside the gene matches. Germline loops: CDR1 KGHSH, CDR2 LQKENI. The CDR3 here is CASSPTGGFTDTQYF. The CDR3 bases are TGTGCCAGCTCGCCGACAGGGGGCTTCACAGATACGCAGTATTTT.

The CDR3 DNA sequence: TGTGCCAGCAGTTTACCCCTCGGGGGGGCCGCCAAAAACATTCAGTACTTC. It is translated as CASSLPLGGAAKNIQYF. V gene TRBV28 combines with J gene TRBJ2-4; TRBD2 matches 8 bases. After removal of 2 bases from V and 1 base from J, the junction contained 7 bases not matched to a gene. The CDR3 has 17 amino acids. Germline V gene data show CDR1 as MDHEN and CDR2 as SYDVKM.

The chain combines TRBV6-1 with TRBJ1-3; TRBD1 matches at 7 bases. The germline CDR1 and CDR2 sequences are MNHNS and SASEGT. There are 16 residues in the CDR3. After removal of 2 bases from V and 4 bases from J, the junction contained 8 bases not matched to a gene. This CDR3 is CASSEKPTGTGNTIYF. The CDR3 DNA is TGTGCCAGCAGTGAAAAACCGACAGGGACCGGAAACACCATATATTTT.

The V call is TRBV6-6, the J call TRBJ1-2, with D perhaps TRBD1 (6 bases). The CDR3 runs 14 residues. CDR1 and CDR2 from the germline V gene are MNHNY and SVGAGI (reference sequence). V lost 4 bases to trimming and J lost 4 bases, with 13 bases between them. The CDR3 DNA reads TGTGCCAGCAGTTCCCGGGACAAGGGCTATGGCTACACCTTC. This translates into CASSSRDKGYGYTF.

This clone was seen once. The gene calls are TRBV9 and TRBJ2-2; possible D gene TRBD1, 5 bases. The CDR3 has 17 residues. The ends were cut back, 2 bases at V and 1 base at J, with 15 bases in the middle. CDR1 is SGDLS, CDR2 YYNGEE, per germline. In DNA, the CDR3 is TGTGCCAGCAGCGTTTTCAGGGATGTGAAGAACACCGGGGAGCTGTTTTTT. Translating it yields CASSVFRDVKNTGELFF.

This clone has just one count. V is TRBV13 and J is TRBJ2-5; 11 positions match TRBD2. The CDR3 runs 18 residues. Germline V gene lookup returns CDR1 PRHDT and CDR2 FYEKMQ (reference sequence). J was trimmed by 6 bases and V by 6 bases; bases with no gene match: 18. The CDR3 sequence: CASSKGLAGGDYRKTQYF. For the CDR3, the DNA is TGTGCCAGCAGTAAAGGGTTAGCGGGAGGGGACTATAGGAAGACCCAGTACTTC.

Of note for this clone: The junction differs from germline at one of its ends, possibly a read error. The genes are TRBV30 and TRBJ1-1, with a weak D call TRBD1 (5 bases). Germline V lookup: CDR1 GTSNPN, CDR2 SVGIG (reference sequence). This CDR3 region has 15 residues. CDR3 region: CAWSRRGGGESIGVF. The DNA of the CDR3 is TGTGCCTGGAGTAGGAGGGGAGGAGGGGAATCCATCGGGGTTTTT.

This clone was seen just once. The chain carries TRBV4-1 and TRBJ1-6, with unresolved D. The CDR3 extends over 15 amino acids. With 1 base removed from V and 10 bases from J, the gap between germline ends came to 14 bases. CDR1 and CDR2 (germline): MGHRA, YSYEKL. CDR3 amino acids: CASSQGDIKRSPLHF. The CDR3, as DNA: TGCGCCAGCAGCCAAGGTGACATCAAGAGGTCACCCCTCCACTTT.

The rearrangement uses TRBV6-5 and TRBJ1-3; tentatively, D is TRBD1 (5 bases). This CDR3 region has 16 residues. V was trimmed by 2 bases and J by 4 bases, leaving 15 bases between them. Germline CDR1 reads MNHEY; CDR2 reads SVGAGI. The CDR3 DNA reads as TGTGCCAGCAGTTACGGGGATACAGGTGTCGGAAACACCATATATTTT. As protein: CASSYGDTGVGNTIYF.

In nucleotides, the CDR3 is TGTGCCAGCAGCCCCCCGGGGTCCCTCTCCTACGAGCAGTACTTC. Residues: CASSPPGSLSYEQYF. This rearrangement joins TRBV3-1 (or the pseudogene TRBV3-2) to TRBJ2-7; D might be TRBD2 (5 bases). Trimming stripped 4 bases from V and 0 bases from J, with 13 bases between. CDR3 length equals 15 residues. CDR1 and CDR2 (germline): LGHDT, YNNKEL (reference sequence).

The genes are TRBV4-1 and TRBJ2-3; D is tentatively TRBD1 or TRBD2 (6 bases each). The CDR3 is made up of 15 amino acids. The germline CDR1 and CDR2 sequences are MGHRA and YSYEKL. The V and J ends lost 2 bases and 4 bases respectively, with 13 bases between them. DNA of the CDR3: TGCGCCAGCAGCCAATCGGAGGGGGACGCAGATACGCAGTATTTT. Its protein is CASSQSEGDADTQYF.

The rearrangement uses TRBV6-5 and TRBJ1-1; D uncertain. Germline-derived CDR1 and CDR2 are MNHEY and SVGAGI. This CDR3 is built from 12 residues. V was trimmed by 4 bases and J by 6 bases, leaving 9 bases between them. The CDR3 loop reads CASSSTAAEAFF. CDR3 coding DNA: TGTGCCAGCAGTTCCACAGCAGCTGAAGCTTTCTTT.

V and J are TRBV9 and TRBJ2-7, with 8 nucleotides matching TRBD2. V lost 4 bases, J lost 0 bases, and 6 bases stayed unmatched. Germline CDR1 reads SGDLS; CDR2 reads YYNGEE. The CDR3 length is 15 residues. The DNA for the CDR3 is TGTGCCAGCAGCTTAACGGGGGGGCCCTCCTACGAGCAGTACTTC. The encoded protein is CASSLTGGPSYEQYF.

The CDR3 region is CASSYSRGQGSYGYTF. The CDR3 nucleotides are TGTGCCAGCAGTTACTCGCGGGGGCAGGGGTCCTATGGCTACACCTTC. J is TRBJ1-2 and V is TRBV6-5, with D possibly matching TRBD1 (6 bases). The CDR3 loop spans 16 amino acids. Germline lookup yields CDR1 MNHEY and CDR2 SVGAGI. V lost 0 bases and J lost 4, with 15 bases in between.

J is TRBJ1-2 and V is TRBV27; D might be TRBD1 (6 bases). Trimming left V 6 bases short and J 2 bases short, with 7 bases between. Germline assignment: CDR1 MNHEY and CDR2 SMNVEV (reference sequence). The CDR3 sequence is 12 residues long. The CDR3 sequence is CASSDRNYGYTF. The CDR3 DNA follows: TGTGCCAGCAGCGACAGGAACTATGGCTACACCTTC.

This chain joins TRBV30 and TRBJ2-7; D gene ambiguous. Trimming took off 0 bases at V and 6 bases at J, with 6 bases between the two ends. CDR1 GTSNPN and CDR2 SVGIG come from the germline V gene (reference sequence). CDR3 length: 11 residues. The DNA for the CDR3 is TGTGCCTGGAGTGTACTCTCCGAGCAGTACTTC. This encodes CAWSVLSEQYF.

This sequence joins TRBV30 and TRBJ1-1, with 7 bases aligning to TRBD1. Germline trimming cut 2 bases from V and 0 bases from J; bases unmatched to any gene: 12. The CDR3 sequence is 17 residues long. CDR1 and CDR2 from the germline V gene are GTSNPN and SVGIG (reference sequence). CDR3 region: CAWSPGTAPILNTEAFF. CDR3 sequence (DNA): TGTGCCTGGAGTCCGGGGACAGCTCCGATACTGAACACTGAAGCTTTCTTT.

This clone has just a few counts. J is TRBJ1-2 and V is TRBV10-3, with unresolved D. The CDR3 sequence is 12 residues long. Germline CDR1 ENHRY, CDR2 SYGVKD. Trimming cost V 8 bases and J 5 bases, with 12 bases left between them. DNA of the CDR3: TGTGCCATCGGTCAGGAGGTTTATGGCTACACCTTC. It codes for CAIGQEVYGYTF.